This record concerns one T cell receptor beta chain sequence. What it recognizes is unknown. The source of the sample is a study of T cells in localized non-small cell lung cancer. Notes on the study in general: The study found T cell clonality highest in uninvolved adjacent lung, above tumor. Paired adjacent lung recovered a median around 62 of the top 100 tumor clones.

V lost 6 bases to trimming and J lost 1 base; unmatched junction nucleotides: 3. CDR3 length: 14 residues. From germline, CDR1 is SNHLY and CDR2 FYNNEI. This table comes from immunoSEQ multiplex PCR, and its TCRdb copy is limited to in-frame clones, with some not included. The sample holds about 74,000 clones, approximately 88% seen once. This sequence joins TRBV2 and TRBJ2-3, with TRBD1 identical over 8 bases. The TCR sequence derives from a female donor aged 60 or older with stage I lung adenocarcinoma. Sequenced here: peripheral blood, sampled before any cancer treatment. CDR3 coding DNA: TGTGCCAGCAGCGGACAGGGAGGCACAGATACGCAGTATTTT. Translating gives CASSGQGGTDTQYF.